These 14 T cell receptor beta chains originate from one sample sequenced in a study of T cell clonality in common variable immunodeficiency. Clones were read by immunoSEQ multiplex PCR, and TCRdb kept only the in-frame ones, dropping some. Listed for the sample are about 35,000 clones, none seen a single time. The sequenced sample was peripheral blood mononuclear cells. The receptor set was obtained from a person aged 18-70 years in good health.

Notes on this clone: The missing CDR3 end, 3 residues past where the read stops, is filled in from the germline J gene. V gene TRBV5-1 combines with J gene TRBJ2-3, with D tentatively TRBD2 (8 bases). The germline V and J ends were trimmed by 4 bases and 2 bases, with 14 bases remaining between them. Germline CDR1 is SGHRS and CDR2 is YFSETQ. The CDR3 is 15 amino acids. CDR3 protein: CASSPGGTATDTQYF. The sequenced part of the CDR3 DNA is TGCGCCAGCAGCCCGGGGGGGACAGCCACAGATACG.

Ten or more counts support this clone. The read finishes 3 residues shy of the CDR3 end, and the germline J gene is used to complete it. The chain has TRBV7-3 and TRBJ2-5; tentatively, D is TRBD2 (5 bases). The V end lost 1 base, the J end lost 5 bases, and 14 bases lay between the germline ends. The CDR3 consists of 15 residues. CDR1 and CDR2 (germline): SGHTA, FQGTGA. The CDR3 sequence is CASSLSSLERETQYF. Partial CDR3 DNA: TGTGCCAGCAGCTTAAGTTCTCTCGAGCGGGAGACC.

This clone was observed many times. Coverage ceases 3 residues before the CDR3 finishes, and the germline J gene fills in the end. The gene calls are TRBV18 and TRBJ2-7, with 7 nucleotides matching TRBD1. The CDR3 is 15 residues long. V dropped 6 bases and J dropped 6; count of bases not matched to a gene: 14. Germline values: CDR1 KGHSH, CDR2 LQKENI. The part of the CDR3 DNA that was read is TGTGCCAGCTCCTCGTCAGAGGGGGCGCTGCTCGAG. Encoded protein: CASSSSEGALLE. The whole CDR3 protein reads CASSSSEGALLEQYF.

CDR3 sequence: CAWSAGTGIYNDYTF. Partial CDR3 DNA: TGTGCCTGGAGTGCCGGGACAGGGATCTACAATGAC. V usage is TRBV30 and J usage is TRBJ1-2; the match to TRBD1 covers 9 bases. The read terminates 3 residues ahead of where the CDR3 ends, so the germline J gene completes it. There are 15 residues in the CDR3. Germline values: CDR1 GTSNPN, CDR2 SVGIG (reference sequence).

The table lists this clone with many counts. The CDR3 is cut off 3 residues early in the read; its end comes from the germline J gene. This chain connects TRBV6-1 to TRBJ2-7, with TRBD1 matching over 8 bases. The junction had 4 bases not matched to a gene; V was cut back by 4 bases and J by 2 bases. The length of the CDR3 is 14 residues. Germline V gives CDR1 MNHNS, CDR2 SASEGT. CDR3 DNA (partial): TGTGCCAGCAGTGGGACAGGGCTGCCCTACGAG. This sequence encodes CASSGTGLPYE. The CDR3, in full, reads CASSGTGLPYEQYF.

This clone showed up many times. The CDR3 end is not reached by the read, which stops 3 residues before it; the germline J gene fills it in. The rearrangement links TRBV20-1 to TRBJ2-4; 7 bases agree with TRBD2. CDR3 size: 17 residues. Germline CDR1 and CDR2: DFQATT and SNEGSKA (reference sequence). V shed 5 bases and J 4 bases; nucleotides not matched to a gene: 17. The CDR3 region is CSALPAVESGKKNIQYF. The CDR3 bases that were read are TGCAGTGCTCTACCGGCCGTCGAGAGCGGGAAAAAAAACATT.

This clone was detected many times. The CDR3 extends 3 residues past the end of the read, so its final part is completed from the germline J gene. The chain recombines TRBV30 with TRBJ2-3, with D perhaps matching TRBD2 (6 bases). The CDR3 consists of 18 residues. Germline values: CDR1 GTSNPN, CDR2 SVGIG (reference sequence). V lost 0 bases, J lost 2 bases, and 21 bases lay in between. CDR3 in amino acids: CAWSVLRPGGPVTDTQYF. The covered CDR3 bases are TGTGCCTGGAGTGTACTCCGCCCCGGAGGGCCGGTCACAGATACG.

This clone was found many times. Sequencing ends 3 residues short of the CDR3 end; the germline J gene provides the rest. The rearrangement uses TRBV10-3 and TRBJ1-6; no definite D call. Germline V gives CDR1 ENHRY, CDR2 SYGVKD. V lost 3 bases and J lost 8, with 5 bases in between. CDR3 length equals 12 residues. The part of the CDR3 DNA that was read is TGTGCCATCAGTGACCGGGATTCACCC. Translating gives CAISDRDSP. Given in full, the CDR3 is CAISDRDSPLHF.

Many counts were recorded for this clone. Coverage ceases 3 residues before the CDR3 finishes, and the germline J gene fills in the end. The chain carries TRBV19 and TRBJ1-1, with D unresolved. CDR1 and CDR2 (germline): LNHDA, SQIVND (reference sequence). CDR3 length: 15 residues. V gave up 3 bases and J gave up 3 bases, with 14 bases separating them. The CDR3 spells CASSIGGLSDTEAFF. The sequenced part of the CDR3 DNA is TGTGCCAGTAGTATCGGAGGGCTGTCGGACACTGAA.

At least ten counts were recorded for this clone. The CDR3 end lies 3 residues beyond the end of the read and is filled in from the germline J gene. This chain connects TRBV28 to TRBJ2-3, with 10 bases identical to TRBD2. The V segment lost 7 bases and the J segment 4 bases; nucleotides outside the gene matches: 5. CDR1 and CDR2 (germline): MDHEN, SYDVKM. The CDR3 extends over 14 amino acids. CDR3 sequence reads: CASKSGRAPDTQYF. The part of the CDR3 DNA that was read is TGTGCCAGCAAGAGCGGGAGGGCCCCAGATACG.

This clone was detected ten times or more. Read coverage stops 3 residues before the CDR3 terminus; the germline J gene supplies the remainder. The chain employs TRBV18 and TRBJ2-7; D ambiguous. Between the trimmed V and J ends, which lost 2 bases and 6 bases, there was a span of 17 bases. This CDR3 has 15 amino acids. The germline V gene has CDR1 KGHSH and CDR2 LQKENI. Here the CDR3 reads CASSPDPRSFGEQYF. The DNA read from the CDR3 is TGTGCCAGCTCACCAGACCCTAGATCGTTTGGCGAG.

This clone was found many times. The read finishes 3 residues shy of the CDR3 end, and the germline J gene is used to complete it. The V gene is TRBV20-1, the J gene TRBJ2-1; 10 nucleotides line up with TRBD2. The germline CDR1 and CDR2 sequences are DFQATT and SNEGSKA (reference sequence). The CDR3 extends over 14 amino acids. J lost 4 bases, V lost 5 bases, and 5 bases had no gene match. CDR3 region: CSAPTSGIYNEQFF. The CDR3 DNA, read in part, is TGCAGTGCTCCTACTAGCGGGATATACAATGAG.

This clone was recorded many times. The missing CDR3 end, 3 residues past where the read stops, is filled in from the germline J gene. J is TRBJ2-6 and V is TRBV24-1; tentative D call: TRBD2 (6 bases). This CDR3 has 15 residues. The V and J ends lost 8 bases and 4 bases respectively, with 14 bases between them. Germline CDR1 and CDR2: KGHDR and SFDVKD. CDR3 region: CATNGGELGANVLTF. CDR3 DNA, as far as it was read: TGTGCCACCAATGGAGGGGAATTGGGGGCCAACGTC.

This clone has more than one count but fewer than ten. Read coverage stops 3 residues before the CDR3 terminus; the germline J gene supplies the remainder. The chain has TRBV18 and TRBJ1-2; a weak D match, TRBD1 (6 bases). With 4 bases removed from V and 7 bases from J, the gap between germline ends came to 13 bases. The CDR3 totals 13 residues. The germline CDR1 and CDR2 sequences are KGHSH and LQKENI. CDR3 bases read: TGTGCCAGCTCACAAACAGGGAAAGGTGGC. This sequence encodes CASSQTGKGG. The complete CDR3 sequence is CASSQTGKGGYTF.